This T cell receptor (beta chain) was retrieved from a study of T-cell memory formation after mild COVID-19. The wider study: TCR clusters were mostly confined to one donor each. The study, taken as a whole, reports: Pre-infection memory harbored some responding clones, suggesting cross-reactive memory joined. Clones shrinking between day 15 and 85 showed a balanced CD4/CD8 split, and those that grew later tilted toward CD4+.

In germline, CDR1 is SQVTM, CDR2 ANQGSEA. The length of the CDR3 is 13 residues. Trimming left V 1 base short and J 0 bases short, with 3 bases between. After 5'RACE with constant-segment primers, TCR alpha and TCR beta cDNA libraries carrying sample barcodes and UMIs were obtained. A single record per CDR3 protein comes from TCRdb applying MiXCR to the 5' RACE reads. In the table there are a few hundred thousand distinct CDR3 sequences, about 22% of which are singletons. Notes on this clonotype: Its specificity is unknown.

The receptor was derived from an adult woman who had mild COVID-19 (a few samples of this study predate the infection). Cell type and time point are not known. The sample was PBMCs or a T cell subset sorted from them (not recorded which). The V gene is TRBV29-1, the J gene TRBJ2-2; no clear D gene. CDR3 in DNA: TGCAGCGTTGAAGCCCCGAACACCGGGGAGCTGTTTTTT. Translation: CSVEAPNTGELFF.